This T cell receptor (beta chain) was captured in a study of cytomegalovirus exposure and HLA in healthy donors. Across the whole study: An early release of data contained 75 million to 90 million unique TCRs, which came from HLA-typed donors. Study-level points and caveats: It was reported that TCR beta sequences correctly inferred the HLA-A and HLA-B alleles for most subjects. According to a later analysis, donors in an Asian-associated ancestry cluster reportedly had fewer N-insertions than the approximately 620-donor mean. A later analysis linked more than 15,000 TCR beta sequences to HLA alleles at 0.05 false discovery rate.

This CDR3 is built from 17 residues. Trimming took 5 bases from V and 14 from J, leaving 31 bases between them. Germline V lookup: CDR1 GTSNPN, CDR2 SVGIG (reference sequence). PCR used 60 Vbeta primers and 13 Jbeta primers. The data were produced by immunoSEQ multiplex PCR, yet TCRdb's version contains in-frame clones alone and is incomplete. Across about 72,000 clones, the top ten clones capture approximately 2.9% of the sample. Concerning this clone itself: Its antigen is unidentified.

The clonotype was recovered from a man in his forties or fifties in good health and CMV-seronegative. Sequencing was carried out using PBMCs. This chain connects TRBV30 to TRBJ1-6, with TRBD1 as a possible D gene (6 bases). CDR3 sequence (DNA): TGTGCCTGGTCAACTTTGGGACACCGAGGCACGCCATGGGCCCTCCACTTT. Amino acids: CAWSTLGHRGTPWALHF.